This TCR beta chain was recovered during a study of Ad26.COV2.S vaccination and SARS-CoV-2 variants. Study at large: Within the COV1001 Ad26.COV2.S trial arm, the donor was enrolled.

Repertoires were generated with immunoSEQ multiplex PCR, while TCRdb's copy carries only in-frame clones and drops some. Of hundreds of thousands of clones in the sample, 88% were seen once. Study-wide results and caveats: Post-vaccination spike-specific CD8+ and CD4+ T cell responses reportedly had substantial breadth. Recipients of vaccine and of placebo showed similar breadth of their non-spike TCR repertoires.

The CDR3 has 13 amino acids. With 4 bases removed from V and 5 bases from J, the gap between germline ends came to 8 bases. Germline V gene data show CDR1 as SGHTA and CDR2 as FQGTGA. Treatment reported: some 19 received Ad26.COV2.S at low or high dose, single or two shots; a few received placebo; per-sample allocation not given. Samples were taken on day 63 after the first vaccine or placebo injection. The donor's status was that of an adult aged 18-55 years in Boston. A remark on this clone: Antigen: not known.

This receptor was identified in a person between 18 and 59 years old who received the Ad26.COV2.S COVID-19 vaccine or a placebo. This specimen consisted of peripheral blood, obtained in a trial of Ad26.COV2.S vaccine versus placebo. The J gene is TRBJ2-2, the V gene TRBV7-3, with D hard to call. CDR3 bases: TGTGCCAGCAGCTCCTTGAGAACCGGGGAGCTGTTTTTT. It yields the protein CASSSLRTGELFF.